This is a list of T cell receptor beta chains from one sample in a study of shared clonotypes between healthy human individuals. TCRdb's table, derived via immunoSEQ multiplex PCR, lists solely in-frame clones and lacks some. The sample records fewer than 1.8 million clones, approximately 98.5% being singletons. Sequencing was done on a sample of naive CD4+ T cells sorted from blood. These receptors all stem from a man younger than 40 in good health. The CDR3 runs from the conserved cysteine through the conserved F or W. A D gene is named only where the DNA matches it firmly. Not all rows give a size; the values are once, few, many and, for expanded clones, a class.

J	size	V	D	CDR3	DNA
TRBJ1-1	once	TRBV2	.	CASSERTGLEAFF	TGTGCCAGCAGTGAGCGGACGGGCCTGGAAGCTTTCTTT
TRBJ1-1	.	TRBV4-3	TRBD1	CASSQDPGTGYSRAFF	TGCGCCAGCAGCCAAGATCCCGGGACAGGGTATAGTAGAGCTTTCTTT
TRBJ2-1	.	TRBV5-6	.	CASSLVPGSYNEQFF	TGTGCCAGCAGCTTGGTTCCAGGCTCCTACAATGAGCAGTTCTTC
TRBJ1-5	.	TRBV7-2	.	CASSPDSYEPQHF	TGTGCCAGCAGCCCGGACAGTTACGAGCCCCAGCATTTT
TRBJ2-7	.	TRBV28	TRBD2	CASSSPGAGGVSYEQYF	TGTGCCAGCAGTTCCCCAGGAGCGGGAGGGGTCTCCTACGAGCAGTACTTC
TRBJ1-4	.	TRBV9	.	CASSVGERVSEKLFF	TGTGCCAGCAGCGTAGGAGAAAGGGTTAGTGAAAAACTGTTTTTT
TRBJ2-5	.	TRBV4-3	TRBD1	CASSQDLRGRETQYF	TGCGCCAGCAGCCAAGATCTCAGGGGGCGGGAGACCCAGTACTTC
TRBJ2-7	once	TRBV28	TRBD1	CASRSTGTGGYEQYF	TGTGCCAGCAGATCGACCGGGACAGGGGGCTACGAGCAGTACTTC
TRBJ1-2	.	TRBV7-2	.	CASSRLITIGYTF	TGTGCCAGCAGCCGGTTAATTACGATCGGCTACACCTTC
TRBJ2-3	once	TRBV4-1	TRBD2	CASSQELAGGTDTQYF	TGCGCCAGCAGCCAAGAGTTGGCGGGAGGTACAGATACGCAGTATTTT
TRBJ2-5	.	TRBV2	.	CASNLGQETQYF	TGTGCCAGCAATCTAGGGCAAGAGACCCAGTACTTC
TRBJ2-1	.	TRBV27	TRBD1	CASSTGGGYNEQFF	TGTGCCAGCAGCACAGGGGGCGGCTACAATGAGCAGTTCTTC
TRBJ2-1	.	TRBV5-1	.	CASSLLDEQFF	TGCGCCAGCAGCTTATTGGATGAGCAGTTCTTC
TRBJ2-3	.	TRBV6-5	TRBD1	CASSYSGQAPDTQYF	TGTGCCAGCAGTTACTCGGGACAGGCCCCAGATACGCAGTATTTT
TRBJ2-6	.	TRBV5-1	.	CASSLGPSGANVLTF	TGCGCCAGCAGCTTGGGGCCCTCTGGGGCCAACGTCCTGACTTTC
TRBJ2-7	.	TRBV18	.	CASSPRDAYEQYF	TGTGCCAGCTCACCCCGGGACGCGTACGAGCAGTACTTC